The next 15 T cell receptor beta chains were all read from a single sample in a study of blood T cell repertoires in COVID-19. Using immunoSEQ multiplex PCR, the repertoire was profiled, and TCRdb retains in-frame clones only, with some absent. The sample lists roughly 200,000 clones; 75% to 90% were seen once. Input material: peripheral blood. These receptors were taken from a man aged 60 to 69 with acute or convalescent COVID-19.

V usage is TRBV11-2 and J usage is TRBJ2-2; D ambiguous. V was cut by 7 bases and J by 1 base, with 13 bases left in between. The CDR3 covers 15 residues. CDR1 and CDR2 (germline): SGHAT, FQNNGV. The CDR3 sequence: CASTPGYRNTGELFF. In DNA, the CDR3 is TGTGCCAGCACCCCTGGGTACAGGAACACCGGGGAGCTGTTTTTT.

The chain carries TRBV2 and TRBJ2-7; D unclear. CDR3 length: 13 amino acids. Trimming pared 4 bases from V and 0 bases from J, leaving 7 bases between. Germline assignment: CDR1 SNHLY and CDR2 FYNNEI. The CDR3 nucleotides are TGTGCCAGCAGTGCGGTGAGCTCCTACGAGCAGTACTTC. Translated, it gives CASSAVSSYEQYF.

The rearrangement uses TRBV11-2 and TRBJ2-2, with a possible D match to TRBD1 (5 bases). V was shortened by 6 bases and J by 5 bases, with 13 bases between the two germline ends. CDR1 SGHAT and CDR2 FQNNGV come from the germline V gene. The CDR3 loop spans 14 amino acids. The CDR3 reads CASRDTGRTGELFF. The CDR3, as DNA: TGTGCCAGCAGGGATACAGGTAGAACCGGGGAGCTGTTTTTT.

This sequence joins TRBV7-2 and TRBJ2-7; TRBD2 agrees at 7 bases. J was trimmed by 3 bases and V by 3 bases; bases with no gene match: 8. Per germline, CDR1 SGHTA and CDR2 FQGNSA. The CDR3 extends over 15 amino acids. CDR3 in amino acids: CASSFDRDYHYEQYF. In nucleotides, the CDR3 is TGTGCCAGCAGCTTTGACCGGGACTATCACTACGAGCAGTACTTC.

This clone was found a few times. V gene TRBV18 combines with J gene TRBJ1-5; D possibly corresponds to TRBD1 (6 bases). CDR1 and CDR2 (germline): KGHSH, LQKENI. The CDR3 is made up of 12 amino acids. Trimming cost V 2 bases and J 8 bases, with 7 bases left between them. The CDR3 region is CASSPGGEPQHF. CDR3 DNA sequence: TGTGCCAGCTCACCAGGGGGCGAGCCCCAGCATTTT.

V is TRBV9 and J is TRBJ2-3; no definite D call. Germline V gives CDR1 SGDLS, CDR2 YYNGEE. Between the trimmed V and J ends, which lost 3 bases and 0 bases, there was a span of 11 bases. The CDR3 contains 15 residues. CDR3 in amino acids: CASSDKPSSTDTQYF. In nucleotides, the CDR3 is TGTGCCAGCAGCGACAAACCTTCTAGCACAGATACGCAGTATTTT.

V is TRBV6-6 and J is TRBJ2-1, with TRBD2 matching 7 bases. Germline V gene lookup returns CDR1 MNHNY and CDR2 SVGAGI (reference sequence). This CDR3 spans 16 amino acids. With V trimmed by 7 bases and J by 1 base, 10 bases remained unmatched. The CDR3 DNA reads as TGTGCCAGCACCAAAATAGCGGGTTCTTCCTACAATGAGCAGTTCTTC. As protein: CASTKIAGSSYNEQFF.

The V and J genes are TRBV7-3 and TRBJ2-5, with TRBD2 as a possible D gene (5 bases). The germline CDR1 and CDR2 sequences are SGHTA and FQGTGA. V gave up 2 bases and J gave up 3 bases, with 7 bases separating them. There are 13 residues in the CDR3. The DNA of the CDR3 is TGTGCCAGCAGCTTACAGAGGGAAGAGACCCAGTACTTC. It translates to CASSLQREETQYF. The entire variable domain, with the rest obtained from reference TRBV7-3 and TRBJ2-5, is as follows: GAGVSQTPSNKVTEKGKYVELRCDPISGHTALYWYRQSLGQGPEFLIYFQGTGAADDSGLPNDRFFAVRPEGSVSTLKIQRTERGDSAVYLCASSLQREETQYFGPGTRLLVL.

Here the CDR3 DNA reads TGTGCCAGCAGCTTGTTTATGGGGCAGAGCGAGCAGTACTTC. This gives the protein CASSLFMGQSEQYF. The chain couples TRBV5-8 to TRBJ2-7, with D possibly being TRBD1 (5 bases). The V gene's germline CDR1 is SGHTS and CDR2 YDEGEE. The CDR3 contains 14 residues. V was shortened by 1 base and J by 6 bases, with 14 bases between the two germline ends.

The gene calls are TRBV27 and TRBJ2-3; 8 nucleotides align to TRBD1. This CDR3 comprises 17 residues. Germline V CDR1 and CDR2: MNHEY, SMNVEV (reference sequence). Unmatched junction bases numbered 7, after V lost 2 bases and J lost 0 bases. The CDR3 region has the DNA TGTGCCAGCAGTTTACTCGGACAGGGTCCTAGCACAGATACGCAGTATTTT. Its protein is CASSLLGQGPSTDTQYF.

The chain uses TRBV29-1 and TRBJ1-2; D ambiguous. Germline values: CDR1 SQVTM, CDR2 ANQGSEA. The CDR3 sequence is 13 residues long. Trimming left V 5 bases short and J 4 bases short, with 14 bases between. CDR3 sequence (DNA): TGCAGCGTTAACGAGGGTCTGACCTATGGCTACACCTTC. Translating it yields CSVNEGLTYGYTF.

V is TRBV9 and J is TRBJ2-3, with TRBD1 as a possible D gene (6 bases). In germline, CDR1 is SGDLS, CDR2 YYNGEE. V was shortened by 4 bases and J by 4 bases, with 13 bases between the two germline ends. The CDR3 covers 14 residues. The CDR3, as DNA: TGTGCCAGCAGCCCCAGTCAGGGGTCAGATACGCAGTATTTT. Encoded protein: CASSPSQGSDTQYF.

This rearrangement joins TRBV5-1 to TRBJ2-5; TRBD1 agrees at 7 bases. The CDR3 contains 16 residues. V lost 0 bases and J lost 3; bases outside the gene matches: 8. In germline, CDR1 is SGHRS, CDR2 YFSETQ. The CDR3 spells CASSLVGTALKETQYF. DNA for the CDR3: TGCGCCAGCAGCTTGGTTGGGACAGCCTTAAAAGAGACCCAGTACTTC.

V is TRBV6-5 and J is TRBJ2-7, with D maybe TRBD2 (5 bases). V lost 6 bases and J 9 bases, leaving 21 bases between the germline ends. The germline V gene encodes CDR1 MNHEY and CDR2 SVGAGI. The CDR3 extends over 14 amino acids. The CDR3 DNA reads TGTGCCAGCAGCCGGACTGCCCTCCTACGATGGCAGTACTTC. It translates to CASSRTALLRWQYF.

This chain connects TRBV7-3 to TRBJ2-7; D may be TRBD2 (6 bases). The CDR3 is 16 residues long. Trimming removed 2 bases at V and 6 bases at J, with 20 bases between. Germline CDR1 reads SGHTA; CDR2 reads FQGTGA. CDR3 loop: CASSLSGTQLESEQYF. In DNA form, the CDR3 reads TGTGCCAGCAGCTTATCCGGGACTCAACTAGAGTCCGAGCAGTACTTC. Full variable domain (rest looked up from reference TRBV7-3 and TRBJ2-7): GAGVSQTPSNKVTEKGKYVELRCDPISGHTALYWYRQSLGQGPEFLIYFQGTGAADDSGLPNDRFFAVRPEGSVSTLKIQRTERGDSAVYLCASSLSGTQLESEQYFGPGTRLTVT.